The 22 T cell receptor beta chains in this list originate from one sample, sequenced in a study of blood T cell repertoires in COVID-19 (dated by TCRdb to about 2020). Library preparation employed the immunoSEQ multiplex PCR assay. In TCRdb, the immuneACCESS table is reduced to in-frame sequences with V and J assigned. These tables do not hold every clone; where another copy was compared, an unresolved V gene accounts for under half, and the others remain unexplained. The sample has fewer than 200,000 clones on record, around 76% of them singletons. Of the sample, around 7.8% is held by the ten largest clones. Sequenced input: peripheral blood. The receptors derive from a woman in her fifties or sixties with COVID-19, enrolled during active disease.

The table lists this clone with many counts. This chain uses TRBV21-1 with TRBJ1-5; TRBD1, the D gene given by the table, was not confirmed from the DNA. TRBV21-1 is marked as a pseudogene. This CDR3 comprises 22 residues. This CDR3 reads CASSKTPGQVSATNFSNQPQHF. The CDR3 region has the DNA TGTGCCAGCAGCAAAACTCCGGGACAGGTATCCGCCACGAACTTTAGCAATCAGCCCCAGCATTTT.

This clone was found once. CDR3 sequence: CASSDEAAGRNEQFF. The CDR3 region has the DNA TGTGCCAGCAGCGACGAGGCCGCGGGGAGGAATGAGCAGTTCTTC. The J gene is TRBJ2-1, the V gene TRBV3-1 (or the pseudogene TRBV3-2); D may be TRBD2 (6 bases). There are 15 residues in the CDR3. Germline-derived CDR1 and CDR2 are LGHDT and YNNKEL (reference sequence). Trimming stripped 5 bases from V and 7 bases from J, with 18 bases between.

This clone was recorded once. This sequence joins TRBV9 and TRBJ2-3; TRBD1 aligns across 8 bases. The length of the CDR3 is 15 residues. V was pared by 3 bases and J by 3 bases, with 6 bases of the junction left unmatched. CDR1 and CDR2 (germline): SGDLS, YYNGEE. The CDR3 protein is CASSAGNRGTDTQYF. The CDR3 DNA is TGTGCCAGCAGCGCCGGGAACAGGGGGACAGATACGCAGTATTTT.

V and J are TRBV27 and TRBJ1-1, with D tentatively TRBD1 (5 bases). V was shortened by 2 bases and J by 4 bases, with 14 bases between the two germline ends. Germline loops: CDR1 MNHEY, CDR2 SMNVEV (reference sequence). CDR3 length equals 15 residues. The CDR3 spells CASSLGAVGGTEAFF. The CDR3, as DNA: TGTGCCAGCAGTTTAGGGGCGGTCGGGGGCACTGAAGCTTTCTTT.

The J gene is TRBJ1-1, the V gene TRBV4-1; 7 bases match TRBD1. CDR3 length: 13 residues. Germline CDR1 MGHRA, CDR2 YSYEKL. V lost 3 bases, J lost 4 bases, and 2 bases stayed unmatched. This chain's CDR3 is CASSQSGGTEAFF. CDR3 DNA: TGCGCCAGCAGCCAGTCAGGGGGCACTGAAGCTTTCTTT.

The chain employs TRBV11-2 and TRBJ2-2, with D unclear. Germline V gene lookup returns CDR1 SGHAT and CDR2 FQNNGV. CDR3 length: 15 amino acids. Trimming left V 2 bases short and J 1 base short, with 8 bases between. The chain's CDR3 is CASSLNPGNTGELFF. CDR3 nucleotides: TGTGCCAGCAGCTTAAATCCGGGGAACACCGGGGAGCTGTTTTTT.

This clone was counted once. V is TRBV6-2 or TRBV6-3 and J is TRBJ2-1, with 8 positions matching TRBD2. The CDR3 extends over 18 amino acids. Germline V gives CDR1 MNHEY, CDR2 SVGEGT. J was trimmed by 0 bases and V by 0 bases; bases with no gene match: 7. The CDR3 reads CASSYSLREGHSYNEQFF. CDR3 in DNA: TGTGCCAGCAGTTACTCGTTACGGGAGGGCCACTCCTACAATGAGCAGTTCTTC.

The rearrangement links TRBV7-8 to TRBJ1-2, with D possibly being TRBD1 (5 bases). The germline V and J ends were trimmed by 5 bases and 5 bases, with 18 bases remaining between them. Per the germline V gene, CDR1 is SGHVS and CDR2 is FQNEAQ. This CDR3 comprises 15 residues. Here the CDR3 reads CASSAGSRVEYGYTF. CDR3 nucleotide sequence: TGTGCCAGCAGCGCGGGGAGCAGGGTTGAATATGGCTACACCTTC.

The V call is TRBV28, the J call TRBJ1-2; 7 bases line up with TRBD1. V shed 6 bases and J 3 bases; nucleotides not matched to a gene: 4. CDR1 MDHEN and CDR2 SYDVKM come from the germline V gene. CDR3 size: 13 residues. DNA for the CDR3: TGTGCCAGCAGCACAGGGGTTGACTATGGCTACACCTTC. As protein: CASSTGVDYGYTF.

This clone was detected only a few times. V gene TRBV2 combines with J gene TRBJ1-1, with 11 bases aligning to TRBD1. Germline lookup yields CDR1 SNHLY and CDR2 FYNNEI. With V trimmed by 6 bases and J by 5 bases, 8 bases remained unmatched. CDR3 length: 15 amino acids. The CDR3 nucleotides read TGTGCCAGCAGACCGGGACAGGGGGGGTATACTGAAGCTTTCTTT. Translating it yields CASRPGQGGYTEAFF. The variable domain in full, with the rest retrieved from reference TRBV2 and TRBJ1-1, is EPEVTQTPSHQVTQMGQEVILRCVPISNHLYFYWYRQILGQKVEFLVSFYNNEISEKSEIFDDQFSVERPDGSNFTLKIRSTKLEDSAMYFCASRPGQGGYTEAFFGQGTRLTVV.

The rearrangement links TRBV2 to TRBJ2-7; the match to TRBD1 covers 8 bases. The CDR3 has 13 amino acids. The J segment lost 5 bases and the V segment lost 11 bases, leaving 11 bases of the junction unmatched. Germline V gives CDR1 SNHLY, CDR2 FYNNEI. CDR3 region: CAGKMDRENEQYF. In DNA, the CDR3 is TGTGCCGGCAAAATGGACAGGGAGAACGAGCAGTACTTC.

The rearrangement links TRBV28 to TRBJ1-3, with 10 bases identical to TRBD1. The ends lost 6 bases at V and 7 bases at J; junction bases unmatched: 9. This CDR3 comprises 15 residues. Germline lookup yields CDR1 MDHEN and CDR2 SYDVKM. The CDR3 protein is CASSWGTGVTNTIYF. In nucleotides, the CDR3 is TGTGCCAGCAGCTGGGGGACAGGGGTTACGAACACCATATATTTT.

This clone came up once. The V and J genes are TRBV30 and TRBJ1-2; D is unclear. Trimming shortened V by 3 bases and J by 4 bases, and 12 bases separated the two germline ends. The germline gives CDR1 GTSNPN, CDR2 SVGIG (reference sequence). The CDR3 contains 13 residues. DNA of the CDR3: TGTGCCTGGAGGAGGGAAGTGACCTATGGCTACACCTTC. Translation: CAWRREVTYGYTF.

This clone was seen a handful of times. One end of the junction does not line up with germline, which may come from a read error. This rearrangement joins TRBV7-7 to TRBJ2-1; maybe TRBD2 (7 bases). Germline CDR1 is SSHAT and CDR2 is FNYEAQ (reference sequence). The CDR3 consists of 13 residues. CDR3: CASSPGGGDEQFF. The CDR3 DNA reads TGTGCTAGCAGTCCAGGAGGGGGGGATGAGCAGTTCTTC.

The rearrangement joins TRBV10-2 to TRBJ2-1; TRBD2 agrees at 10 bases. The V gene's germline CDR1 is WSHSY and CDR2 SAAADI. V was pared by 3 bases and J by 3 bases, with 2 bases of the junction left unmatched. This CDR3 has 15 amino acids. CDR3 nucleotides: TGCGCCAGCAGTGATAGCGGGGGGAGCTACAATGAGCAGTTCTTC. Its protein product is CASSDSGGSYNEQFF.

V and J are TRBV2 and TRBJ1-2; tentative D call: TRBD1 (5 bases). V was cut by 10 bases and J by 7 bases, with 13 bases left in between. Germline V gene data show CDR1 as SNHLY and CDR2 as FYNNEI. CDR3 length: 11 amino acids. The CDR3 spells CAKGDSRGYTF. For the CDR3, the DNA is TGTGCCAAGGGTGACAGTCGTGGCTACACCTTC.

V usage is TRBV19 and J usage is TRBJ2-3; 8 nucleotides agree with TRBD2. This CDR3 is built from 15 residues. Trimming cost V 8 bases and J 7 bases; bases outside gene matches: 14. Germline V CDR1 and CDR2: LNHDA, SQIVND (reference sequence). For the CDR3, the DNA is TGTGCCAGTGGAACGGCGGCGGGGGGTTCAAATACGCAGTATTTT. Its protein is CASGTAAGGSNTQYF.

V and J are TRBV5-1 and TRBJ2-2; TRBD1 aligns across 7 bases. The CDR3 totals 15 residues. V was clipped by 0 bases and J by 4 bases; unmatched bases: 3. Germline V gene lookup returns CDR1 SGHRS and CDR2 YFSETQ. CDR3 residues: CASSLEGGPTGELFF. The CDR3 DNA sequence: TGCGCCAGCAGCTTGGAAGGGGGCCCCACCGGGGAGCTGTTTTTT.

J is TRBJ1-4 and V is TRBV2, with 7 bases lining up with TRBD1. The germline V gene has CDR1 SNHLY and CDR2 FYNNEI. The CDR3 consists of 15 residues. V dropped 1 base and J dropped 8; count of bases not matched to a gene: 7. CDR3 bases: TGTGCCAGCAGTGAAGGGAGGGGGCTGGGGGAAAAACTGTTTTTT. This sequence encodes CASSEGRGLGEKLFF.

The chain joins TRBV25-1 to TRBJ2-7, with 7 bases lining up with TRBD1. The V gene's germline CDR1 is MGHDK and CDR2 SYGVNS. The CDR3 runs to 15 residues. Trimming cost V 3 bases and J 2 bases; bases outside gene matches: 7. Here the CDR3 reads CASSDSGTAPYEQYF. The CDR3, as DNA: TGTGCCAGCAGTGATTCCGGGACAGCTCCCTACGAGCAGTACTTC.

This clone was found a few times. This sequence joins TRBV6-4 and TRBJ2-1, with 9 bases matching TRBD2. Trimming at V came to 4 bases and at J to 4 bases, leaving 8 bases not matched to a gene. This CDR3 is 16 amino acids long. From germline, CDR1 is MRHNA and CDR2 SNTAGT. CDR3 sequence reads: CASSASPSGDYNEQFF. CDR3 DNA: TGTGCCAGCAGTGCGTCGCCTAGCGGGGATTACAATGAGCAGTTCTTC.

The CDR3 DNA is TGCGCCAGCTCAGGGGATCAAGAGACCCAGTACTTC. This gives the protein CASSGDQETQYF. The chain recombines TRBV5-1 with TRBJ2-5; possible D gene TRBD1, 6 bases. The germline V and J ends were trimmed by 7 bases and 2 bases, with 9 bases remaining between them. From germline, CDR1 is SGHRS and CDR2 YFSETQ. The CDR3 has 12 amino acids.